A single T cell receptor beta chain is shown here with its context. These data belong to a study of early T cells in non-severe SARS-CoV-2 infection. V lost 3 bases to trimming and J lost 7 bases, with 12 bases between them. CDR1 is SNHLY and CDR2 is FYNNEI in the germline V gene. There are 13 residues in the CDR3. TCRdb called the 5' RACE reads again in MiXCR, with one record for every CDR3 protein. The sample lists under 60,000 distinct CDR3 sequences; roughly a tenth were seen once. The source material was whole blood. The source of this sequence is an adult who was a healthcare worker with PCR-confirmed SARS-CoV-2 infection or an uninfected control (not recorded which). The chain recombines TRBV2 with TRBJ2-5; possible D gene TRBD2, 5 bases. CDR3 DNA sequence: TGTGCCAGCAGTGACCTGGACTCCGCGACCCAGTACTTC. The encoded protein is CASSDLDSATQYF. Complete variable domain (other parts from reference TRBV2 and TRBJ2-5): EPEVTQTPSHQVTQMGQEVILRCVPISNHLYFYWYRQILGQKVEFLVSFYNNEISEKSEIFDDQFSVERPDGSNFTLKIRSTKLEDSAMYFCASSDLDSATQYFGPGTRLLVL.